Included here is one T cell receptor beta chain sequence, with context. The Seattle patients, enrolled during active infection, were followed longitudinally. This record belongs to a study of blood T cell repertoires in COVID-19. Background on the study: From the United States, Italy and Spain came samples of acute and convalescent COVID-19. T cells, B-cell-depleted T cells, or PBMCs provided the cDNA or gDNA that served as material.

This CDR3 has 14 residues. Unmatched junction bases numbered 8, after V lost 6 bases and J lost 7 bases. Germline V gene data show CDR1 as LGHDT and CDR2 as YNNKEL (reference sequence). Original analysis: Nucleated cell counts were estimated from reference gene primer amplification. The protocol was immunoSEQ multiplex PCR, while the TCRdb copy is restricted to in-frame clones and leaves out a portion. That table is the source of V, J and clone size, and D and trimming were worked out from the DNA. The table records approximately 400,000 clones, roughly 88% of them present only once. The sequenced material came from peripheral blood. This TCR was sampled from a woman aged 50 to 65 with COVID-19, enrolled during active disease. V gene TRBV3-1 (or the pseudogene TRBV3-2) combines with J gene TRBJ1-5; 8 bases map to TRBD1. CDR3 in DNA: TGTGCCAGCAGTCGACAGGGGAGCCACCAGCCCCAGCATTTT. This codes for CASSRQGSHQPQHF.